Listed below are T cell receptor beta chains from one sample, sequenced in a study of CD8 T cells in ankylosing spondylitis. MiXCR was run by TCRdb on the 5' RACE reads, yielding one entry per CDR3 protein. Counted here are roughly 180,000 distinct CDR3 sequences, roughly 13% occurring once; the ten biggest clones make up approximately 15%. The sample was blood, either unsorted or a sorted T cell fraction (not recorded which). All receptors come from a male donor with ankylosing spondylitis or in good health (not recorded which). The CDR3 runs from the conserved cysteine through the conserved F or W. D genes are given only for firm matches. Expanded clones are given a class, and other clones once, few, many or no size at all.

.	TRBV4-1	TRBJ1-5	.	CASSQERNQPQHF	TGCGCCAGCAGCCAAGAACGCAATCAGCCCCAGCATTTT
many	TRBV4-1	TRBJ1-5	TRBD1	CASSPGQNSNQPQHF	TGCGCCAGCAGCCCGGGACAGAATAGCAATCAGCCCCAGCATTTT
few	TRBV2	TRBJ2-2	TRBD1	CASSETDREYRELFF	TGTGCCAGCAGTGAAACCGACAGGGAGTACAGGGAGCTGTTTTTT
.	TRBV27	TRBJ2-1	TRBD2	CASTYSGSFNEQFF	TGTGCCAGCACCTACAGCGGGAGCTTCAATGAGCAGTTCTTC
few	TRBV5-1	TRBJ1-2	.	CASGGAGRGYTF	TGCGCCAGCGGAGGAGCAGGCCGCGGCTACACCTTC
few	TRBV20-1	TRBJ2-7	TRBD2	CSARSLAGGPVQYF	TGCAGTGCTAGAAGTCTAGCGGGAGGGCCAGTGCAGTACTTC
.	TRBV5-1	TRBJ2-5	.	CASYSGTLIEETQYF	TGCGCCAGCTATTCTGGGACGCTAATCGAAGAGACCCAGTACTTC
.	TRBV7-6	TRBJ2-7	TRBD1	CASSSRDRPSYEQYF	TGTGCCAGCAGCTCCCGGGACAGGCCATCCTACGAGCAGTACTTC
few	TRBV4-2	TRBJ2-2	TRBD1	CASSQDDRATGELFF	TGTGCCAGCAGCCAAGATGACAGGGCCACCGGGGAGCTGTTTTTT
few	TRBV13	TRBJ2-2	.	CASSFWELDTGELFF	TGTGCCAGCAGCTTCTGGGAGTTGGACACCGGGGAGCTGTTTTTT
many	TRBV15	TRBJ1-6	.	CATSRVSNSPLHF	TGTGCCACCAGCAGGGTCTCTAATTCACCCCTCCACTTT
many	TRBV12-3/TRBV12-4	TRBJ2-1	.	CASSSGTLLHEQFF	TGTGCCAGCAGTTCCGGGACCCTACTCCATGAGCAGTTCTTC
many	TRBV12-3/TRBV12-4	TRBJ2-7	.	CASSRLGGTVLYEQYF	TGTGCCAGCAGCCGCCTTGGGGGGACAGTCCTCTACGAGCAGTACTTC
few	TRBV7-2	TRBJ2-5	TRBD2	CASSSTTSARETQYF	TGTGCCAGCAGCTCAACTACTAGCGCGCGAGAGACCCAGTACTTC
few	TRBV7-9	TRBJ1-1	.	CASSLGGSFTEAFF	TGTGCCAGCAGCTTAGGTGGCAGCTTCACTGAAGCTTTCTTT
.	TRBV9	TRBJ1-1	TRBD1	CASSPGQGVIWGTEAFF	TGTGCCAGCAGTCCGGGACAGGGGGTTATATGGGGCACTGAAGCTTTCTTT
.	TRBV6-4	TRBJ1-2	TRBD1	CASSDSTTGAYGYTF	TGTGCCAGCAGTGACTCGACCACAGGGGCCTATGGCTACACCTTC
.	TRBV6-1	TRBJ1-2	.	CASSARGGSDGYTF	TGTGCCAGCAGTGCTCGTGGCGGGTCCGATGGCTACACCTTC
few	TRBV27	TRBJ1-1	.	CASSLNRGTEAFF	TGTGCCAGCAGTTTAAATAGGGGGACTGAAGCTTTCTTT
many	TRBV5-1	TRBJ1-1	.	CASSSGTLNTEAFF	TGTGCCAGCAGCTCTGGGACGTTGAACACTGAAGCTTTCTTT
.	TRBV12-5	TRBJ1-1	.	CASGLGENTEAFF	TGTGCTAGTGGTTTGGGTGAAAACACTGAAGCTTTCTTT
.	TRBV20-1	TRBJ2-3	.	CSARRDFTDTQYF	TGCAGTGCTAGACGGGACTTCACAGATACGCAGTATTTT
few	TRBV5-1	TRBJ2-7	.	CASSLAAAPYEQYF	TGCGCCAGCAGCTTGGCAGCGGCTCCCTACGAGCAGTACTTC
.	TRBV2	TRBJ1-6	.	CASRHTKTGLGTPLHF	TGTGCCAGCAGGCATACTAAGACGGGGTTGGGAACACCCCTCCACTTT
many	TRBV24-1	TRBJ2-1	TRBD2	CATSSPSGNNEQFF	TGTGCCACCAGTTCGCCTAGCGGAAACAATGAGCAGTTCTTC
.	TRBV5-6	TRBJ2-7	.	CASSFKYSTASYEQYF	TGTGCCAGCAGCTTCAAGTACTCGACCGCGTCCTACGAGCAGTACTTC
.	TRBV27	TRBJ2-5	TRBD2	CASSWESGSPETQYF	TGTGCCAGCAGTTGGGAGAGCGGGAGCCCAGAGACCCAGTACTTC
.	TRBV12-5	TRBJ2-3	TRBD1	CASGQPGQGITDTQYF	TGTGCTAGTGGTCAGCCGGGACAGGGGATCACAGATACGCAGTATTTT
few	TRBV4-1	TRBJ1-2	.	CASSQAGFSDGYTF	TGCGCCAGCAGCCAAGCAGGGTTTTCTGATGGCTACACCTTC
many	TRBV27	TRBJ2-7	TRBD2	CASSFGGGPSYEQYF	TGTGCCAGCAGTTTCGGGGGAGGGCCCTCCTACGAGCAGTACTTC
many	TRBV4-1	TRBJ2-3	TRBD2	CASSHTTGGQDTQYF	TGCGCCAGCAGCCATACAACGGGGGGGCAAGATACGCAGTATTTT
.	TRBV7-8	TRBJ2-7	.	CASSLRGIWGYEQYF	TGTGCCAGCAGCTTAAGGGGGATATGGGGCTACGAGCAGTACTTC
.	TRBV29-1	TRBJ2-7	TRBD1	CSVALMGQILVPSSYEQYF	TGCAGCGTTGCGTTGATGGGACAGATTTTAGTCCCCAGCTCCTACGAGCAGTACTTC
.	TRBV5-4	TRBJ2-1	.	CASSFVKGDEQFF	TGTGCCAGCAGCTTTGTTAAAGGGGATGAGCAGTTCTTC
.	TRBV30	TRBJ2-7	.	CAWKPSSYEQYF	TGTGCCTGGAAGCCCTCCTCCTACGAGCAGTACTTC
.	TRBV3-1	TRBJ2-1	TRBD2	CASSHIGLAGHNEQFF	TGTGCCAGCAGCCATATAGGACTAGCGGGTCACAATGAGCAGTTCTTC
few	TRBV20-1	TRBJ2-5	.	CSARDGGAEETQYF	TGCAGTGCTAGAGATGGGGGCGCCGAAGAGACCCAGTACTTC